This T cell receptor beta chain was captured in a study of immune evolution from preneoplasia to lung adenocarcinoma. The data were produced by immunoSEQ multiplex PCR, yet TCRdb's version contains in-frame clones alone and is incomplete. Of 15,000 or so clones in the sample, 65% to 90% were seen once. Study-level findings and limits: Top clone share appeared to fall from AAH through AIS, MIA, adenocarcinoma. Clonality was highest in normal lung, lower in later-stage lesions apparently.

As for this clone: Its antigen is as yet unknown.

This TCR was sampled from a donor at least 70 years old with lung adenocarcinoma. Source material: FFPE lung adenocarcinoma in situ tissue.

CDR3 bases: TGTGCCAGCAGTTTTTTTACAGGGGAGACCCAGTACTTC. Translation gives CASSFFTGETQYF. This chain links TRBV28 with TRBJ2-5; possible D gene TRBD1, 6 bases. The V gene's germline CDR1 is MDHEN and CDR2 SYDVKM. CDR3 length: 13 residues. V lost 3 bases, J lost 5 bases, and 10 bases lay in between.